These 8 T cell receptor beta chains originate from one sample sequenced in a study of T-cell memory formation after mild COVID-19. TCRdb re-analysed the 5' RACE reads in MiXCR, keeping a single row per CDR3 protein. The sample holds hundreds of thousands of distinct CDR3 sequences; 15% to 20% are singletons and the top ten take 9.5% to 15%. Material: PBMCs or a T cell subset sorted from them (not recorded which). These receptors all come from an adult woman who had mild COVID-19 (a few samples of this study predate the infection). Cell type and time point are not known.

This clonotype was seen a handful of times. This sequence joins TRBV2 and TRBJ2-2, with D possibly TRBD2 on 5 matching bases. The germline V gene has CDR1 SNHLY and CDR2 FYNNEI. Trimming removed 4 bases from V and 10 bases from J, with 13 bases in between. The CDR3 consists of 13 residues. DNA of the CDR3: TGTGCCAGCAGTGGGACCCATAGCGAGGAGCTGTTTTTT. It codes for CASSGTHSEELFF.

J is TRBJ2-3 and V is TRBV20-1, with 13 bases that match TRBD2. V shed 3 bases and J 2 bases; nucleotides not matched to a gene: 8. Germline CDR1 is DFQATT and CDR2 is SNEGSKA (reference sequence). The CDR3 contains 17 residues. In DNA form, the CDR3 reads TGCAGTGCTAGGTCCCCCGGACTAGCGGGAGTCACAGATACGCAGTATTTT. Translation: CSARSPGLAGVTDTQYF.

V is TRBV18 and J is TRBJ2-5; TRBD1 agrees at 7 bases. CDR1 and CDR2 (germline): KGHSH, LQKENI. The CDR3 length is 15 residues. Unmatched junction bases numbered 7, after V lost 1 base and J lost 5 bases. DNA for the CDR3: TGTGCCAGCTCACCACGTGAGGGGGCGAGGGAGACCCAGTACTTC. Protein sequence: CASSPREGARETQYF.

V usage is TRBV6-2 or TRBV6-3 and J usage is TRBJ1-1; a weak D match, TRBD1 (6 bases). The CDR3 contains 17 residues. V was pared by 7 bases and J by 0 bases, with 21 bases between. Germline V lookup: CDR1 MNHEY, CDR2 SVGEGT. In DNA form, the CDR3 reads TGTGCCAGCAACCCCCCAGGGGAGTCGGCCCTGAACACTGAAGCTTTCTTT. Protein sequence: CASNPPGESALNTEAFF.

This chain uses TRBV4-3 with TRBJ2-7, with 12 bases lining up with TRBD1. V trimming: 1 base; J trimming: 4 bases; junction bases outside the gene matches: 8. The CDR3 runs to 17 residues. Germline V gene data show CDR1 as LGHNA and CDR2 as YSLEER. The CDR3 protein is CASSQVTPGQGAYEQYF. As DNA, the CDR3 is TGCGCCAGCAGCCAAGTGACGCCGGGACAGGGGGCATACGAGCAGTACTTC.

This clonotype turned up a few times. V gene TRBV2 combines with J gene TRBJ1-5; the D gene is possibly TRBD1 (5 bases). Germline lookup yields CDR1 SNHLY and CDR2 FYNNEI. V dropped 7 bases and J dropped 4 bases, with 11 bases sitting between them. The CDR3 contains 13 residues. CDR3 sequence (DNA): TGTGCCAGCAAGGGGTTTGAGAATCAGCCCCAGCATTTT. Its protein product is CASKGFENQPQHF.

The chain has TRBV20-1 and TRBJ2-3, with D possibly matching TRBD1 (6 bases). The CDR3 spans 15 residues. V was trimmed by 6 bases and J by 2 bases, leaving 18 bases between them. Per germline, CDR1 DFQATT and CDR2 SNEGSKA (reference sequence). The CDR3 DNA sequence: TGCAGTGCACCCTACAGGGAACTCGTCACAGATACGCAGTATTTT. Encoded protein: CSAPYRELVTDTQYF.

The gene calls are TRBV5-5 and TRBJ1-1; D ambiguous. Germline CDR1 and CDR2: SGHKS and YYEKEE (reference sequence). V was shortened by 1 base and J by 1 base, with 14 bases between the two germline ends. The CDR3 covers 16 residues. In nucleotides, the CDR3 is TGTGCCAGCAGCTTGTTGGGCAGCCGCAAGAACACTGAAGCTTTCTTT. Its translation: CASSLLGSRKNTEAFF. The complete variable domain, with remaining parts taken from reference TRBV5-5 and TRBJ1-1, reads DAGVTQSPTHLIKTRGQQVTLRCSPISGHKSVSWYQQVLGQGPQFIFQYYEKEERGRGNFPDRFSARQFPNYSSELNVNALLLGDSALYLCASSLLGSRKNTEAFFGQGTRLTVV.